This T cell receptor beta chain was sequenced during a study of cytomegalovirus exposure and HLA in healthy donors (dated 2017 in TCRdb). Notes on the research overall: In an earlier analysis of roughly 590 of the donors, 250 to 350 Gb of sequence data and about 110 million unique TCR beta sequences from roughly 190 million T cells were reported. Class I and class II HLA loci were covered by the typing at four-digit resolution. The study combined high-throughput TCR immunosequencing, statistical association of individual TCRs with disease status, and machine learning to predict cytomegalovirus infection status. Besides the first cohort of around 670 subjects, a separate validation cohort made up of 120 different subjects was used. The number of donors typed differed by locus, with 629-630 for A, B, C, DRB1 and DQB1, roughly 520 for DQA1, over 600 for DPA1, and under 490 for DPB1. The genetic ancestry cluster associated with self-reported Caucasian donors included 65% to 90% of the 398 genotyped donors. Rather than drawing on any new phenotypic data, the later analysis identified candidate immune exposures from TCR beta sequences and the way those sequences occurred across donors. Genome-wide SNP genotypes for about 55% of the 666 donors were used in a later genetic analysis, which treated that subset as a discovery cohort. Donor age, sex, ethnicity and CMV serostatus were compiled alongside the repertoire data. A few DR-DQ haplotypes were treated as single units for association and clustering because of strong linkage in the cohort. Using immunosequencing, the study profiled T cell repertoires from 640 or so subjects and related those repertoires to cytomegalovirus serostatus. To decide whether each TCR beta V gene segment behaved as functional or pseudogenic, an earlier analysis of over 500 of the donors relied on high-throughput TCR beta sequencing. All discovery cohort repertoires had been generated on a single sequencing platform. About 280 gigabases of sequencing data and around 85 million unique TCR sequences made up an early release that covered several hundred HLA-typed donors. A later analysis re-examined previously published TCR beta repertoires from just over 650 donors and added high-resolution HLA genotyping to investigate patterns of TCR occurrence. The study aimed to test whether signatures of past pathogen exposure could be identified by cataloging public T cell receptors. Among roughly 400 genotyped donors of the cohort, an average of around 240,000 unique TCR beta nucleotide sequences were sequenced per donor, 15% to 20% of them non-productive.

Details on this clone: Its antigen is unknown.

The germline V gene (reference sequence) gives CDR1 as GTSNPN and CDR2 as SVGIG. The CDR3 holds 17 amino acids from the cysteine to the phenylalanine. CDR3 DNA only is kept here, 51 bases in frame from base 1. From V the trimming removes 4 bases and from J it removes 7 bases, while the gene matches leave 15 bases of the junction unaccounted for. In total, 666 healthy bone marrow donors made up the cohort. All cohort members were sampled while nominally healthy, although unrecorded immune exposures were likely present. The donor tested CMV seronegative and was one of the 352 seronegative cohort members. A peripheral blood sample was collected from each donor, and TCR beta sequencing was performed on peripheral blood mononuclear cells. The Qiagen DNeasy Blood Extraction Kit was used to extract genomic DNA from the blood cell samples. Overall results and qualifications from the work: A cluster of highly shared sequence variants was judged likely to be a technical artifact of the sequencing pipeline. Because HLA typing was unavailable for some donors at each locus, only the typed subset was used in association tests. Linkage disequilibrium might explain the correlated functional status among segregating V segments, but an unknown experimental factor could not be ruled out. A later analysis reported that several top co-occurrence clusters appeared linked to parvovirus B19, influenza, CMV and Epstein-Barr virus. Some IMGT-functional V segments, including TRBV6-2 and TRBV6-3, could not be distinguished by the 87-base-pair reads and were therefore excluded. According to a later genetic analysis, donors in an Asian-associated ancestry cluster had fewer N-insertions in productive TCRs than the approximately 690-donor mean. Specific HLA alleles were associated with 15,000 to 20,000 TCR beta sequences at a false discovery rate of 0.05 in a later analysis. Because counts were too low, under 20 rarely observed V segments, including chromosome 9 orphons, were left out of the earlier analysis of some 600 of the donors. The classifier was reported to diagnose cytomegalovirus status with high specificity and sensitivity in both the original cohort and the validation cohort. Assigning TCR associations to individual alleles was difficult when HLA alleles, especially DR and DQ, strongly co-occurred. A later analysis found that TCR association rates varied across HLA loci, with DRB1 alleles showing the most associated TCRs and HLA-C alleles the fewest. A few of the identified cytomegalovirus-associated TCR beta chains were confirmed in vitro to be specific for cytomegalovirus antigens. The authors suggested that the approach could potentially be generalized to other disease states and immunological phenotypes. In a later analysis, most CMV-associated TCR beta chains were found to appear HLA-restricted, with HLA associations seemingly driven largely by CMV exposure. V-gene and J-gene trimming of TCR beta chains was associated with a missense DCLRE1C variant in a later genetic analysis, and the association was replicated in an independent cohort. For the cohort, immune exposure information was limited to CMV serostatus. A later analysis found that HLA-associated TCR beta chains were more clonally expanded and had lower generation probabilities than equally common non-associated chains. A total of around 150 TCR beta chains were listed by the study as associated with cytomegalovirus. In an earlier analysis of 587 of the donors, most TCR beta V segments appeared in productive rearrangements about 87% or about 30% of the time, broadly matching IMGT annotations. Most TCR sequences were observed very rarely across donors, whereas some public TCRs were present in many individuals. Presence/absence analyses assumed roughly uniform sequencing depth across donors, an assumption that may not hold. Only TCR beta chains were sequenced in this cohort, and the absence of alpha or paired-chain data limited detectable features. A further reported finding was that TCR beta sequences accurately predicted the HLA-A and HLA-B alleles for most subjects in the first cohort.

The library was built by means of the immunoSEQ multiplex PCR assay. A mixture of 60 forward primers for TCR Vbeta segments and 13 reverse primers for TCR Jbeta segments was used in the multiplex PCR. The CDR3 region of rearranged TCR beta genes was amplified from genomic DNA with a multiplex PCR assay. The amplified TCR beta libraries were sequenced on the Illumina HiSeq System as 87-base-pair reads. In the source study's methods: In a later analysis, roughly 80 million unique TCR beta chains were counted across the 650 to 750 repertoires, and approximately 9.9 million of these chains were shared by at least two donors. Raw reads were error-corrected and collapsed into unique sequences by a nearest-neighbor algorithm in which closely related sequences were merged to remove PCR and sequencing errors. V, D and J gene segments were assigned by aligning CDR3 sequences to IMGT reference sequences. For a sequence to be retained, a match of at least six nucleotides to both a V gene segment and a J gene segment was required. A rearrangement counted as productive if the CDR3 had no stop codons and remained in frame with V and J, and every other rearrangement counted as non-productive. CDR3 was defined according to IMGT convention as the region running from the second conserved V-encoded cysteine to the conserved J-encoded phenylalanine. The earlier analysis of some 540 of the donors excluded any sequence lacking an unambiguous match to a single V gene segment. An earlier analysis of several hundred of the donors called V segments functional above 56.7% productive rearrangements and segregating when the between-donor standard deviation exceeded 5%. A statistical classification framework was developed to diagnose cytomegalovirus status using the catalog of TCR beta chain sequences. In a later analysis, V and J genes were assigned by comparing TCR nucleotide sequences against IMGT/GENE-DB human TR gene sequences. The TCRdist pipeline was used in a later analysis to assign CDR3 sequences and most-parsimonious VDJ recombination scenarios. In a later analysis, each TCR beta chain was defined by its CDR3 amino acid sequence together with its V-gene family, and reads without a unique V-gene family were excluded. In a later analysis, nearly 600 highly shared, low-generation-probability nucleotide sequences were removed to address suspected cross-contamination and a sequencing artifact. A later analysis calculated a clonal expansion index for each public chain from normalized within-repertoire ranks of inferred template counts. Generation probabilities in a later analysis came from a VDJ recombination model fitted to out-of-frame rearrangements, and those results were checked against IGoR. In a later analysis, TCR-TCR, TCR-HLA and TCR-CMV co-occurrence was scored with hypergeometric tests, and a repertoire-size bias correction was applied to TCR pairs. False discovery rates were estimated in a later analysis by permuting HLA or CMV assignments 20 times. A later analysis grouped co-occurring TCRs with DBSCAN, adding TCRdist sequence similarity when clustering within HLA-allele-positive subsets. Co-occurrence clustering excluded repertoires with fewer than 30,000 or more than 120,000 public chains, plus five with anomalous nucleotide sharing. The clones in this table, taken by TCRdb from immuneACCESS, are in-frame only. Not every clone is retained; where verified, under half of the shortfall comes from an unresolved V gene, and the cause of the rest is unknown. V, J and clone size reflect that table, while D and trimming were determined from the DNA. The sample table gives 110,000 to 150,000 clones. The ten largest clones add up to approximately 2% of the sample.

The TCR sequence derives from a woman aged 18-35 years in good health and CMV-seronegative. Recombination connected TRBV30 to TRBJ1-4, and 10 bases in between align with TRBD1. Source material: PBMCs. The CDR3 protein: CAWNRPGQGRRGEKLFF. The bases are TGTGCCTGGAATCGACCGGGACAGGGGCGGAGGGGTGAAAAACTGTTTTTT.